Described below is a single T cell receptor beta chain sequence and its context. The germline V gene has CDR1 LGHDT and CDR2 YNNKEL (reference sequence). The V gene end was trimmed by 4 bases and the J gene end by 1 base; junction bases not matched to a gene: 3. This CDR3 spans 14 amino acids. The sample belongs to a study of blood T cell repertoires in COVID-19. About the research overall: Spain, Italy and the United States supplied samples that represented acute and convalescent COVID-19. The cDNA or gDNA used as material had been derived from T cells, B-cell-depleted T cells, or PBMCs.

Assay: immunoSEQ multiplex PCR; the TCRdb copy retains only in-frame clones and omits some. The table lists some 87,000 clones, around 86% of them singletons. The TCR was taken from a woman in her sixties or seventies with acute or convalescent COVID-19. The chain links TRBV3-1 (or the pseudogene TRBV3-2) to TRBJ1-1, with TRBD1 identical over 7 bases. Specimen: peripheral blood. The CDR3 here is CASSPRTGNTEAFF. The DNA of the CDR3 is TGTGCCAGCAGCCCTCGGACAGGGAACACTGAAGCTTTCTTT.